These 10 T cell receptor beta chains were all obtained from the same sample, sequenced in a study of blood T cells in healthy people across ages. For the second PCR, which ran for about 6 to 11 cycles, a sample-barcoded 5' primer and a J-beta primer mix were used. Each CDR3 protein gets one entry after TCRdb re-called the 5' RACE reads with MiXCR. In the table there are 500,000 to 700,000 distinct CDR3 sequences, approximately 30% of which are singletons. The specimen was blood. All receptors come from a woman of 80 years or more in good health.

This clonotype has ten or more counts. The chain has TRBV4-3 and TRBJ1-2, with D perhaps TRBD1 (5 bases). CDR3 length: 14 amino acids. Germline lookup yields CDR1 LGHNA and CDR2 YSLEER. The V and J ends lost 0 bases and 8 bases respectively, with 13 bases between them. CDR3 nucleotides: TGCGCCAGCAGCCAAGATCGCCAGGGAAGCGGCTACACCTTC. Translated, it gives CASSQDRQGSGYTF.

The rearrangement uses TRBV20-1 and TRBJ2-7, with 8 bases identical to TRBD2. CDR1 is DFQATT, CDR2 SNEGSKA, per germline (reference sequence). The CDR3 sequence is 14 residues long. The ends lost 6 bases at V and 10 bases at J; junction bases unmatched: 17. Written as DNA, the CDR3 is TGCAGTGCGACACTAGCGGAGTACCAAGAGGCCCAGTACTTC. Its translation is CSATLAEYQEAQYF.

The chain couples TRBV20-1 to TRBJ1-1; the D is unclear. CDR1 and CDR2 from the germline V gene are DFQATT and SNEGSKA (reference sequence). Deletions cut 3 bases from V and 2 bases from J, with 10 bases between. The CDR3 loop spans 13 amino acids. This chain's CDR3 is CSASWQPNTEAFF. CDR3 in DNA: TGCAGTGCTAGCTGGCAGCCAAACACTGAAGCTTTCTTT.

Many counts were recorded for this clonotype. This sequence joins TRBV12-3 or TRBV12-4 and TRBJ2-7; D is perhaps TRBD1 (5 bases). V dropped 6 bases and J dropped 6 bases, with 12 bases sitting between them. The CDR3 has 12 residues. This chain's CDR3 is CASSLTGSEQYF. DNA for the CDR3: TGTGCCAGCAGCCTCACAGGTTCCGAGCAGTACTTC.

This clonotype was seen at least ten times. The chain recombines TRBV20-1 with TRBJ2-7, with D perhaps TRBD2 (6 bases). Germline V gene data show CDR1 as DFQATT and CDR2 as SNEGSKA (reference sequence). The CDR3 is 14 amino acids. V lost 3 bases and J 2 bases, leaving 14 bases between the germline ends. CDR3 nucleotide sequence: TGCAGTGCTAGCGCCGTCGGGGGACCCTACGAGCAGTACTTC. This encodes CSASAVGGPYEQYF.

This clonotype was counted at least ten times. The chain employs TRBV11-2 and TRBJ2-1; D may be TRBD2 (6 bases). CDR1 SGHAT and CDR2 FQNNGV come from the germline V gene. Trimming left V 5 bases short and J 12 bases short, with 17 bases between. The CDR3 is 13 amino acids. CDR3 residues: CASSPTRRGGQFF. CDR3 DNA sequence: TGTGCCAGCAGCCCGACGAGGAGGGGTGGGCAGTTCTTC.

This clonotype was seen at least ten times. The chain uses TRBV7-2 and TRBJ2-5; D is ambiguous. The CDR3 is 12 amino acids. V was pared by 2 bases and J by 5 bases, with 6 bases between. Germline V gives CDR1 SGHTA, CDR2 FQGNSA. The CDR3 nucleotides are TGTGCCAGCAGCTTATATAGGGAGACCCAGTACTTC. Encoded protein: CASSLYRETQYF.

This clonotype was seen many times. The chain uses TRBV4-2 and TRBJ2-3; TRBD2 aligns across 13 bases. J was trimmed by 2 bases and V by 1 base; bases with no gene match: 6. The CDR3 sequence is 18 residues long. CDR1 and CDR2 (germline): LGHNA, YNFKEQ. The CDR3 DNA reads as TGTGCCAGCAGCCAAGGCCAGACTAGCGGGGGGATCACAGATACGCAGTATTTT. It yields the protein CASSQGQTSGGITDTQYF.

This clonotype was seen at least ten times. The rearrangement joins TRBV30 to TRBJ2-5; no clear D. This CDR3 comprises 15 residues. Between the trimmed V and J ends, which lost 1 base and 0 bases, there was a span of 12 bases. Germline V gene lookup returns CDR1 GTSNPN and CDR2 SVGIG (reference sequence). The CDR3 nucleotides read TGTGCCTGGAGTGGCGCGACACAGTACCAAGAGACCCAGTACTTC. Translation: CAWSGATQYQETQYF.

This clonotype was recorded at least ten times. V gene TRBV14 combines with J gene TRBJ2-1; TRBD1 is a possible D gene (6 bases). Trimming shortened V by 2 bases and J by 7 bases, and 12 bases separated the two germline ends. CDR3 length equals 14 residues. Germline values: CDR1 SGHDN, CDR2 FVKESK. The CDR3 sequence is CASSQYQTGNEQFF. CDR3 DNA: TGTGCCAGCAGCCAATATCAAACAGGGAATGAGCAGTTCTTC. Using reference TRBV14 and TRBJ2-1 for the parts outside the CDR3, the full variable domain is EAGVTQFPSHSVIEKGQTVTLRCDPISGHDNLYWYRRVMGKEIKFLLHFVKESKQDESGMPNNRFLAERTGGTYSTLKVQPAELEDSGVYFCASSQYQTGNEQFFGPGTRLTVL.